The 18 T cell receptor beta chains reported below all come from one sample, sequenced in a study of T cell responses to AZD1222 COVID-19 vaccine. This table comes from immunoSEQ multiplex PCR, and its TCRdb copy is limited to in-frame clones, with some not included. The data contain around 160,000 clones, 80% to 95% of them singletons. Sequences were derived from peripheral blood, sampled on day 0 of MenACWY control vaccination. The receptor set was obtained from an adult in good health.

The CDR3 nucleotides read TGCGCCAGCAGTCACCCCCGGGCGCTTATTAATGAAAAACTGTTTTTT. It specifies CASSHPRALINEKLFF. The gene calls are TRBV23-1 and TRBJ1-4; D not certain. TRBV23-1 is recorded as an ORF, its role being uncertain. The germline V and J ends were trimmed by 3 bases and 4 bases, with 15 bases remaining between them. The CDR3 has 16 amino acids.

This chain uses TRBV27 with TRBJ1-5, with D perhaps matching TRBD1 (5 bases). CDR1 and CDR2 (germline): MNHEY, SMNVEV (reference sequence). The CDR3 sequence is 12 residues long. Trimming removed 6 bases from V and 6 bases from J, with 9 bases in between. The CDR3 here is CASSTGGQPQHF. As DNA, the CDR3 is TGTGCCAGCAGCACGGGGGGTCAGCCCCAGCATTTT.

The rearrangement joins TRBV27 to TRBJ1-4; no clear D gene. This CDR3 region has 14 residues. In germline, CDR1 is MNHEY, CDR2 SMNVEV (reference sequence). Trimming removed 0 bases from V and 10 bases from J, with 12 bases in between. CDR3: CASSLSPKVGKLFF. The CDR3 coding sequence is TGTGCCAGCAGTTTATCGCCTAAGGTTGGAAAACTGTTTTTT. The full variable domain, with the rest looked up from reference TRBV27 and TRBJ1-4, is EAQVTQNPRYLITVTGKKLTVTCSQNMNHEYMSWYRQDPGLGLRQIYYSMNVEVTDKGDVPEGYKVSRKEKRNFPLILESPSPNQTSLYFCASSLSPKVGKLFFGSGTQLSVL.

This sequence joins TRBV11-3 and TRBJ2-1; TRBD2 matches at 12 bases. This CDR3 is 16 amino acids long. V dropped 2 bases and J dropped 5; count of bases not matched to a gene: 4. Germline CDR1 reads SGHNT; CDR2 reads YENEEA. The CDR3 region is CASSLLAGGPDNEQFF. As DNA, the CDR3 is TGTGCCAGCAGCTTACTAGCGGGAGGGCCGGACAATGAGCAGTTCTTC. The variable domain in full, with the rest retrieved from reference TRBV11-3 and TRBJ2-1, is EAGVVQSPRYKIIEKKQPVAFWCNPISGHNTLYWYLQNLGQGPELLIRYENEEAVDDSQLPKDRFSAERLKGVDSTLKIQPAELGDSAVYLCASSLLAGGPDNEQFFGPGTRLTVL.

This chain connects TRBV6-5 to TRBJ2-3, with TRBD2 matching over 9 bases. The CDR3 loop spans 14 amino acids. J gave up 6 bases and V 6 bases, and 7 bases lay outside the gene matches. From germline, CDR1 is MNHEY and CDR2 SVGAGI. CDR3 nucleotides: TGTGCCAGCAGGCCTAGCGGGGCTATGGATACGCAGTATTTT. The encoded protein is CASRPSGAMDTQYF.

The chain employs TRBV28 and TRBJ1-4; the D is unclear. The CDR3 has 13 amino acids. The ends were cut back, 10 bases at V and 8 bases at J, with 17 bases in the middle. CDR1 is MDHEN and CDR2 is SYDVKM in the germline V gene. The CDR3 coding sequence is TGTGCCATACTGAAAGGTTTAGGGGAAAAACTGTTTTTT. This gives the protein CAILKGLGEKLFF.

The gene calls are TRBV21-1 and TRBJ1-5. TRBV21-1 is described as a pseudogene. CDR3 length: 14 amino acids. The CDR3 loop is CASSNGTGNQPQHF. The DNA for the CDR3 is TGTGCCAGCAGCAACGGGACGGGAAATCAGCCCCAGCATTTT.

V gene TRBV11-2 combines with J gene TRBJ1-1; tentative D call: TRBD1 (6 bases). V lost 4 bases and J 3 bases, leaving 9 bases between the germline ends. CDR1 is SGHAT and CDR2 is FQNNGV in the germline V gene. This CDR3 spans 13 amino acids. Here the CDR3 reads CASSSGGDTEAFF. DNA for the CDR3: TGTGCCAGCAGCTCGGGGGGCGACACTGAAGCTTTCTTT.

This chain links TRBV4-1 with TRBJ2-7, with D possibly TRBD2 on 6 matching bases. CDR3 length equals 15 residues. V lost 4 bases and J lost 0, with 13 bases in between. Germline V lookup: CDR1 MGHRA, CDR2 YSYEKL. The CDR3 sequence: CASSPGVGSSYEQYF. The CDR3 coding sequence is TGCGCCAGCAGCCCGGGGGTAGGGAGCTCCTACGAGCAGTACTTC.

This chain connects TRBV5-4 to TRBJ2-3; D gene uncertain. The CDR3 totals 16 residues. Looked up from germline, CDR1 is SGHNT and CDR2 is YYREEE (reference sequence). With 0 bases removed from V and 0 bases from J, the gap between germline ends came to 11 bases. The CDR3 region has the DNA TGTGCCAGCAGCTTGGGGGGATTTGCTAGCACAGATACGCAGTATTTT. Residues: CASSLGGFASTDTQYF. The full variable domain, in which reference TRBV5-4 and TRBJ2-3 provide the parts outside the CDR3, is ETGVTQSPTHLIKTRGQQVTLRCSSQSGHNTVSWYQQALGQGPQFIFQYYREEENGRGNFPPRFSGLQFPNYSSELNVNALELDDSALYLCASSLGGFASTDTQYFGPGTRLTVL.

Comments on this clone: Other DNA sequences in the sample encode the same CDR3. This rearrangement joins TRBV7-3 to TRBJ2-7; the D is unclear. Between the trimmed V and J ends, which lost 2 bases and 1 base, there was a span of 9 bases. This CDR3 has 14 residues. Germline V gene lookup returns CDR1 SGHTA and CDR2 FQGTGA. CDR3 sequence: CASSLGPSSYEQYF. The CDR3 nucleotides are TGTGCCAGCAGCTTAGGGCCTTCATCCTACGAGCAGTACTTC.

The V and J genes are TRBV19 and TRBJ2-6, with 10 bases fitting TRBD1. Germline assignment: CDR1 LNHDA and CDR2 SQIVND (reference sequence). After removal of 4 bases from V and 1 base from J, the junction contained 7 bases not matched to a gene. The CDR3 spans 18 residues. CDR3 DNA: TGTGCCAGTAGTACAAGGGACAGGGGTTGGTCTGGGGCCAACGTCCTGACTTTC. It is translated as CASSTRDRGWSGANVLTF.

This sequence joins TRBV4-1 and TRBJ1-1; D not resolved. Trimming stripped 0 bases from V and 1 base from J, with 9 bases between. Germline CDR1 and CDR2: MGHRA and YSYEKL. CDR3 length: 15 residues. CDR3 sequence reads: CASSQEGWRNTEAFF. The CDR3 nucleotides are TGCGCCAGCAGCCAAGAGGGGTGGCGGAACACTGAAGCTTTCTTT.

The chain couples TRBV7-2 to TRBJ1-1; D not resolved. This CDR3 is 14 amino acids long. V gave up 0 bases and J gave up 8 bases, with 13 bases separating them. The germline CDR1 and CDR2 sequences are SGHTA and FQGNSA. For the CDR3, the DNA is TGTGCCAGCAGCTTAGCTGGCAGAAGAAACGAAGCTTTCTTT. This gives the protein CASSLAGRRNEAFF.

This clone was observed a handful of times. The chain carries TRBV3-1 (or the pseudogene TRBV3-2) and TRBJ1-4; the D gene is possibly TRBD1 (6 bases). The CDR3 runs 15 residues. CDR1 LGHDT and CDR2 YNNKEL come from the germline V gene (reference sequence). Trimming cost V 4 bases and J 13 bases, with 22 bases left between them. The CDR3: CASSPRDINEKGLFF. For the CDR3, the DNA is TGTGCCAGCAGCCCCAGGGACATTAATGAAAAGGGACTGTTTTTT.

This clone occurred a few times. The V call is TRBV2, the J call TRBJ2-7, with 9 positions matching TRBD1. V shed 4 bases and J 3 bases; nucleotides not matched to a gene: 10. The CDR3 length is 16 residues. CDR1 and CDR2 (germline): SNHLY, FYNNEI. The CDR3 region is CASSAFPGQGFYEQYF. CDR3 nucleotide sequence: TGTGCCAGCAGTGCTTTTCCGGGACAGGGTTTCTACGAGCAGTACTTC.

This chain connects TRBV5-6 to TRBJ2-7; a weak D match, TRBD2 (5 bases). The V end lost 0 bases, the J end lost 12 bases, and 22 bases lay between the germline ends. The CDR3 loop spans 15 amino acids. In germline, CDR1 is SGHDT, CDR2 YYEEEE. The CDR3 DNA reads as TGTGCCAGCAGCTTGGGGGCTCGAGGATCCGGGGTTGCGTACTTC. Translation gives CASSLGARGSGVAYF.

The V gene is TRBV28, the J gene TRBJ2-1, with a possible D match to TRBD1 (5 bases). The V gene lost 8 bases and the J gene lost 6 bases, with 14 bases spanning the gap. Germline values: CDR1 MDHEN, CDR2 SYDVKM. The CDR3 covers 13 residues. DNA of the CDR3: TGTGCCAGCCTTGGGGCGCCTTTCAATGAGCAGTTCTTC. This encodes CASLGAPFNEQFF.